A single sample gave rise to the 27 T cell receptor beta chains below, sequenced in a study of T cell responses to AZD1222 COVID-19 vaccine. Profiling relied on immunoSEQ multiplex PCR, and the TCRdb table lists in-frame clones only, not all of them. Of under 200,000 clones listed, just over 90% were seen once; the top ten hold approximately 4%. The sequencing here drew on peripheral blood, taken 28 days after the second dose of the MenACWY control vaccine. The receptors stem from an adult who received the MenACWY meningococcal vaccine as a control.

The J gene is TRBJ1-5, the V gene TRBV7-2; 7 bases align to TRBD1. CDR1 and CDR2 (germline): SGHTA, FQGNSA. V trimming: 3 bases; J trimming: 9 bases; junction bases outside the gene matches: 5. The CDR3 is made up of 13 amino acids. The CDR3 spells CASSFDRVRPQHF. CDR3 sequence (DNA): TGTGCCAGCAGCTTCGACAGGGTTCGGCCCCAGCATTTT.

The DNA for the CDR3 is TGTGCCTGGAGTGCTGGACCAGATACGCAGTATTTT. It codes for CAWSAGPDTQYF. This chain connects TRBV30 to TRBJ2-3; no clear D. This CDR3 has 12 amino acids. Trimming cost V 1 base and J 4 bases, with 6 bases left between them. Germline lookup yields CDR1 GTSNPN and CDR2 SVGIG (reference sequence).

This chain joins TRBV19 and TRBJ1-1; 9 positions match TRBD1. The CDR3 has 14 amino acids. The germline V gene has CDR1 LNHDA and CDR2 SQIVND (reference sequence). The V gene end was trimmed by 6 bases and the J gene end by 1 base; junction bases not matched to a gene: 3. The CDR3 bases are TGTGCCAGTAGGAAACAGGGGGCGAACACTGAAGCTTTCTTT. As protein: CASRKQGANTEAFF. The full variable domain, in which reference TRBV19 and TRBJ1-1 provide the parts outside the CDR3, is DGGITQSPKYLFRKEGQNVTLSCEQNLNHDAMYWYRQDPGQGLRLIYYSQIVNDFQKGDIAEGYSVSREKKESFPLTVTSAQKNPTAFYLCASRKQGANTEAFFGQGTRLTVV.

The J gene is TRBJ1-1, the V gene TRBV6-5; no definite D call. The V gene lost 8 bases and the J gene lost 2 bases, with 6 bases spanning the gap. Germline V gene sequence: CDR1 MNHEY, CDR2 SVGAGI. CDR3 length: 11 amino acids. CDR3 bases: TGTGCCAGCCAGACCAACACTGAAGCTTTCTTT. Translation: CASQTNTEAFF.

The chain has TRBV10-2 and TRBJ2-1; TRBD2 agrees at 9 bases. The V gene end was trimmed by 8 bases and the J gene end by 1 base; junction bases not matched to a gene: 21. CDR3 size: 20 residues. Looked up from germline, CDR1 is WSHSY and CDR2 is SAAADI. The CDR3 protein is CASFPEGQPVAGASYNEQFF. In nucleotides, the CDR3 is TGCGCCAGCTTCCCGGAAGGCCAACCGGTAGCGGGAGCTTCCTACAATGAGCAGTTCTTC.

The CDR3 loop is CASAFSGTADNEKLFF. CDR3 coding DNA: TGTGCCAGTGCATTTTCCGGGACAGCTGACAATGAAAAACTGTTTTTT. The rearrangement links TRBV19 to TRBJ1-4; 7 bases map to TRBD1. The length of the CDR3 is 16 residues. The V and J ends lost 8 bases and 5 bases, in that order; junction bases with no gene match: 14. Per germline, CDR1 LNHDA and CDR2 SQIVND (reference sequence).

CDR3 loop: CATSRVRSLNTEAFF. In DNA, the CDR3 is TGTGCCACCAGCAGAGTTCGCTCGCTGAACACTGAAGCTTTCTTT. The chain carries TRBV15 and TRBJ1-1, with D unclear. CDR1 and CDR2 from the germline V gene are LNHNV and YYDKDF (reference sequence). Trimming left V 1 base short and J 0 bases short, with 9 bases between. The CDR3 spans 15 residues.

This sequence joins TRBV5-1 and TRBJ1-6, with 10 bases fitting TRBD1. Germline V CDR1 and CDR2: SGHRS, YFSETQ. CDR3 length: 14 residues. V dropped 2 bases and J dropped 8; count of bases not matched to a gene: 1. The CDR3 DNA is TGCGCCAGCAGCTTCGGGACAGGGGATTCACCCCTCCACTTT. Residues: CASSFGTGDSPLHF.

This clone was observed a few times. V gene TRBV7-9 combines with J gene TRBJ2-1, with D perhaps TRBD1 (5 bases). The CDR3 contains 16 residues. CDR1 and CDR2 from the germline V gene are SEHNR and FQNEAQ (reference sequence). V was trimmed by 5 bases and J by 6 bases, leaving 20 bases between them. The CDR3 sequence is CASSTSDSALANEQFF. The CDR3 DNA follows: TGTGCCAGCAGCACCTCTGACAGTGCCCTCGCCAATGAGCAGTTCTTC.

The CDR3 here is CASSYGAPYEQYF. In nucleotides, the CDR3 is TGTGCCAGCAGTTACGGAGCGCCCTACGAGCAGTACTTC. The chain combines TRBV6-5 with TRBJ2-7; D remains ambiguous. V lost 2 bases and J lost 2, with 7 bases in between. CDR3 length: 13 amino acids. Germline-derived CDR1 and CDR2 are MNHEY and SVGAGI.

This clone came up once. This sequence joins TRBV6-5 and TRBJ1-1; D unresolved. Trimming pared 2 bases from V and 1 base from J, leaving 5 bases between. The CDR3 is made up of 13 amino acids. Germline V lookup: CDR1 MNHEY, CDR2 SVGAGI. CDR3 in amino acids: CASSYHKNTEAFF. CDR3 coding DNA: TGTGCCAGCAGTTACCACAAGAACACTGAAGCTTTCTTT.

The rearrangement links TRBV3-1 (or the pseudogene TRBV3-2) to TRBJ1-6; 7 bases line up with TRBD1. Germline CDR1 reads LGHDT; CDR2 reads YNNKEL (reference sequence). The CDR3 is 16 residues long. The V gene end was trimmed by 2 bases and the J gene end by 5 bases; junction bases not matched to a gene: 6. For the CDR3, the DNA is TGTGCCAGCAGCCAATTCCGGGACAGACATAATTCACCCCTCCACTTT. Amino acid sequence: CASSQFRDRHNSPLHF.

The chain is built from TRBV6-6 and TRBJ2-1, with 11 bases aligning to TRBD2. CDR3 length: 16 amino acids. Per the germline V gene, CDR1 is MNHNY and CDR2 is SVGAGI (reference sequence). The junction had 14 bases not matched to a gene; V was cut back by 8 bases and J by 8 bases. This chain's CDR3 is CASLPRASGRRDEQFF. DNA for the CDR3: TGTGCCAGCCTCCCGAGGGCTAGCGGGAGGAGGGATGAGCAGTTCTTC.

V and J are TRBV29-1 and TRBJ2-3; D possibly uses TRBD1 or TRBD2 (5 bases each). CDR1 SQVTM and CDR2 ANQGSEA come from the germline V gene. This CDR3 comprises 15 residues. Trimming left V 3 bases short and J 0 bases short, with 13 bases between. CDR3 in DNA: TGCAGCGTTGACCGGGACCCCCGTAGCACAGATACGCAGTATTTT. Its translation is CSVDRDPRSTDTQYF.

The V and J genes are TRBV7-9 and TRBJ2-5; D possibly matches TRBD1 or TRBD2 (5 bases each). The germline V and J ends were trimmed by 1 base and 7 bases, with 16 bases remaining between them. The V gene's germline CDR1 is SEHNR and CDR2 FQNEAQ (reference sequence). The CDR3 has 15 amino acids. The CDR3 sequence is CASSLEGTPPGTQYF. CDR3 bases: TGTGCCAGCAGCTTAGAAGGGACGCCCCCGGGGACCCAGTACTTC.

The chain uses TRBV5-1 and TRBJ1-2; D not certain. V was pared by 3 bases and J by 8 bases, with 14 bases between. From germline, CDR1 is SGHRS and CDR2 YFSETQ. The CDR3 loop spans 13 amino acids. In DNA, the CDR3 is TGCGCCAGCAGCTCTGGAGGGTTAGGGGGCTACACCTTC. This translates into CASSSGGLGGYTF.

V usage is TRBV5-4 and J usage is TRBJ1-2, with no clear D. Germline-derived CDR1 and CDR2 are SGHNT and YYREEE (reference sequence). This CDR3 is 14 amino acids long. V was shortened by 3 bases and J by 3 bases, with 12 bases between the two germline ends. The CDR3 sequence: CASSYGPEHYGYTF. CDR3 bases: TGTGCCAGCAGCTACGGACCGGAGCACTATGGCTACACCTTC.

The table lists this clone with a few counts. V usage is TRBV19 and J usage is TRBJ1-5, with TRBD1 matching over 8 bases. This CDR3 is 13 amino acids long. The germline V gene encodes CDR1 LNHDA and CDR2 SQIVND (reference sequence). The DNA of the CDR3 is TGTGCTACCAGTCGGACAGGGATTCAGCCCCAGCATTTT. It codes for CATSRTGIQPQHF.

The chain has TRBV4-1 and TRBJ2-2; 7 bases line up with TRBD2. This CDR3 is 19 amino acids long. V shed 0 bases, J shed 5 bases, and the junction held 15 bases outside the gene matches. Germline V gene sequence: CDR1 MGHRA, CDR2 YSYEKL. CDR3: CASSQENLRGIRGTGELFF. The CDR3 DNA sequence: TGCGCCAGCAGCCAAGAAAACCTGCGGGGGATAAGAGGAACCGGGGAGCTGTTTTTT.

The chain recombines TRBV7-3 with TRBJ2-2; D possibly matches TRBD1 or TRBD2 (5 bases each). The CDR3 is made up of 16 amino acids. Trimming left V 5 bases short and J 4 bases short, with 17 bases between. Looked up from germline, CDR1 is SGHTA and CDR2 is FQGTGA. Here the CDR3 DNA reads TGTGCCAGCAGCCTAGAAGTGGGGACCCGCACCGGGGAGCTGTTTTTT. It encodes CASSLEVGTRTGELFF.

The chain recombines TRBV30 with TRBJ1-1; D may be TRBD1 (6 bases). CDR1 is GTSNPN and CDR2 is SVGIG in the germline V gene (reference sequence). The CDR3 is made up of 15 amino acids. V was shortened by 3 bases and J by 2 bases, with 16 bases between the two germline ends. In nucleotides, the CDR3 is TGTGCCTGGAGGGGTCCCCTGGGGGGCAACACTGAAGCTTTCTTT. Translated, it gives CAWRGPLGGNTEAFF.

The chain employs TRBV30 and TRBJ2-2; D is possibly TRBD1 or TRBD2 (5 bases each). V lost 8 bases and J 4 bases, leaving 17 bases between the germline ends. The CDR3 is 14 amino acids. In germline, CDR1 is GTSNPN, CDR2 SVGIG (reference sequence). CDR3 sequence (DNA): TGTGCCGGACACGGGACCCAGATCACCGGGGAGCTGTTTTTT. Its protein is CAGHGTQITGELFF.

V is TRBV5-5 and J is TRBJ1-5, with D unresolved. Looked up from germline, CDR1 is SGHKS and CDR2 is YYEKEE (reference sequence). This CDR3 has 13 residues. V was shortened by 5 bases and J by 3 bases, with 9 bases between the two germline ends. CDR3 bases: TGTGCCAGCAGTTACTCCACCAATCAGCCCCAGCATTTT. Amino acid sequence: CASSYSTNQPQHF.

The chain combines TRBV30 with TRBJ1-2; D remains ambiguous. Germline loops: CDR1 GTSNPN, CDR2 SVGIG (reference sequence). CDR3 length: 12 amino acids. V lost 3 bases and J 8 bases, leaving 13 bases between the germline ends. CDR3 amino acids: CAWSPPVGGYTF. DNA for the CDR3: TGTGCCTGGAGCCCCCCGGTAGGGGGCTACACCTTC.

The chain couples TRBV24-1 to TRBJ1-1; 11 nucleotides match TRBD1. Trimming at V came to 4 bases and at J to 10 bases, leaving 7 bases not matched to a gene. Per the germline V gene, CDR1 is KGHDR and CDR2 is SFDVKD. CDR3 length: 14 amino acids. The CDR3 loop is CATSEGGQGDGAFF. The CDR3 DNA is TGTGCCACCAGTGAGGGGGGACAGGGGGATGGAGCTTTCTTT.

This clone was observed once. V and J are TRBV19 and TRBJ2-7; D is possibly TRBD2 (5 bases). CDR3 length: 13 residues. Per the germline V gene, CDR1 is LNHDA and CDR2 is SQIVND (reference sequence). The V end lost 4 bases, the J end lost 2 bases, and 9 bases lay between the germline ends. The CDR3 region has the DNA TGTGCCAGTAGTAGGACTGGGGCCTACGAGCAGTACTTC. Its protein product is CASSRTGAYEQYF.

The chain combines TRBV7-2 with TRBJ2-3; 8 bases line up with TRBD1. V lost 3 bases, J lost 4 bases, and 12 bases stayed unmatched. Germline V gives CDR1 SGHTA, CDR2 FQGNSA. The CDR3 is 17 residues long. The CDR3 DNA reads as TGTGCCAGCAGCTTTCGGACAGGGCTTTTGATCTCAGATACGCAGTATTTT. The encoded protein is CASSFRTGLLISDTQYF.